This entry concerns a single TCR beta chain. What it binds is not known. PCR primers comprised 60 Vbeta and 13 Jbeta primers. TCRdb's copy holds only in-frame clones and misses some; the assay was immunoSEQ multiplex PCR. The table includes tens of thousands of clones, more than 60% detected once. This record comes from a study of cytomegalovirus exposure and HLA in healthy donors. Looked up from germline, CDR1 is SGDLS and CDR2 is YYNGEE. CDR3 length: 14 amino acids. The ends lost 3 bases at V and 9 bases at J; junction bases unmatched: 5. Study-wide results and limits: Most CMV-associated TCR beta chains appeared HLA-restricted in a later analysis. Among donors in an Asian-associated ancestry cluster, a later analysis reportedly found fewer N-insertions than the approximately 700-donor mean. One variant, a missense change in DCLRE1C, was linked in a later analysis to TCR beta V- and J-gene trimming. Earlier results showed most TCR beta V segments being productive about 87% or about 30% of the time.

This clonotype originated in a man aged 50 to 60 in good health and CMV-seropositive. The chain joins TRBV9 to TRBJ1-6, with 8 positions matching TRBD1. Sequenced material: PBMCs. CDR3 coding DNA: TGTGCCAGCAGCGAGACAGGGGTGGGTTCACCCCTCCACTTT. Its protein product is CASSETGVGSPLHF.